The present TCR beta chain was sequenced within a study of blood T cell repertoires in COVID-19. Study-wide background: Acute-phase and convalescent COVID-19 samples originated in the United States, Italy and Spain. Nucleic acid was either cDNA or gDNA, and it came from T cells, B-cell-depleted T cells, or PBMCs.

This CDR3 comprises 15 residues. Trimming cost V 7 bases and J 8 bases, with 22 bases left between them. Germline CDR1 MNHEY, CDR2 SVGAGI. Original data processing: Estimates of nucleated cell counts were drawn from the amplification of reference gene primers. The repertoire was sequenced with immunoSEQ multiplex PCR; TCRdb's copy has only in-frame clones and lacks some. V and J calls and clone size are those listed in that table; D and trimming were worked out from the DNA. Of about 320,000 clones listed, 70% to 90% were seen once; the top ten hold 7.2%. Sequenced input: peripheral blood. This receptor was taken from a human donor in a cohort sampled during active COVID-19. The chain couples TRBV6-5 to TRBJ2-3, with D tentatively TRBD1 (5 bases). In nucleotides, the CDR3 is TGTGCCAGCACCAACACGGGTAAAGGGGTGATTACGCAGTATTTT. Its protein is CASTNTGKGVITQYF.